This is a list of T cell receptor beta chains from one sample in a study of blood T cell repertoires in COVID-19. Sequencing was performed with immunoSEQ multiplex PCR; in TCRdb, only in-frame clones are kept and a portion is missing. The sample records 400,000 to 450,000 clones, roughly 90% being singletons. Specimen: peripheral blood. The receptors were gathered from a middle-aged woman with COVID-19, enrolled during active disease. Both conserved end residues are part of each CDR3. The D gene is left open where the match is weak.

TRBJ1-2,TRBD1,15,TRBV6-2/TRBV6-3,CASSPGTARQEGYTF
TRBJ2-1,.,13,TRBV5-1,CASSLLQVNEQFF
TRBJ2-2,.,13,TRBV10-3,CAISDRGAGELFF
TRBJ1-5,.,16,TRBV28,CASSSRGNGGNQPQHF
TRBJ2-5,.,15,TRBV10-3,CAISVLSAGQETQYF
TRBJ1-1,.,16,TRBV5-4,CASTTATGSPNTEAFF
TRBJ1-1,TRBD1,15,TRBV6-6,CASSTGTGGSPEAFF
TRBJ2-5,TRBD2,13,TRBV18,CASSPGREETQYF
TRBJ1-5,.,16,TRBV27,CASSSPRGSPNQPQHF
TRBJ1-5,.,17,TRBV18,CASSRSVGDYSNQPQHF
TRBJ2-1,TRBD1,15,TRBV18,CASSPDRGPSIEQFF
TRBJ1-4,TRBD1,14,TRBV9,CASSVGQVNEKLFF
TRBJ1-2,TRBD1,13,TRBV28,CASRLTGDDGYTF
TRBJ1-6,TRBD1,16,TRBV30,CAWSGRGKTYNSPLHF
TRBJ2-3,TRBD1,15,TRBV5-1,CASSEPGQGADTQYF
TRBJ1-1,.,13,TRBV7-2,CASSLAGQTVAFF
TRBJ1-2,.,11,TRBV20-1,CSAGGRSGYTF
TRBJ2-4,.,15,TRBV6-1,CASSETPIAKNIQYF
TRBJ1-6,.,16,TRBV28,CASSFAGWTYNSPLHF
TRBJ1-1,.,13,TRBV19,CASRVIPNTEAFF
TRBJ2-5,.,17,TRBV7-6,CASSPRPGRESQETQYF
TRBJ1-2,.,16,TRBV7-2,CASSLVSQGLSIRYTF
TRBJ1-6,.,14,TRBV6-5,CAIGQGGYNSPLHF
TRBJ2-1,.,16,TRBV7-8,CASSLTGTRTYNEQFF
TRBJ2-3,.,13,TRBV6-1,CASSESGLLTQYF
TRBJ2-1,TRBD2,17,TRBV7-2,CASSRTSGGVGRNEQFF
TRBJ1-1,.,16,TRBV7-2,CASSFPGLKSYTEAFF
TRBJ2-1,.,16,TRBV6-6,CASSGLLALSYNEQFF
TRBJ2-2,.,15,TRBV5-4,CASSLDARDTGELFF
TRBJ1-1,.,14,TRBV6-6,CASLAGGTNTEAFF
TRBJ2-6,.,15,TRBV2,CASSDRTTVANVLTF
TRBJ1-1,.,16,TRBV15,CATSRVIDSRDTEAFF
TRBJ2-7,TRBD1,14,TRBV30,CAWGTGTGLAEQYF
TRBJ1-2,.,14,TRBV4-2,CASSQTGKRYGYTF
TRBJ2-2,.,14,TRBV19,CASNPQGFTGELFF
TRBJ2-5,TRBD1,15,TRBV15,CATSRDYGTEETQYF
TRBJ1-4,.,14,TRBV19,CASAGVPPNEKLFF
TRBJ2-2,.,14,TRBV5-1,CASSQQGSTGELFF
TRBJ1-2,TRBD1,14,TRBV6-2/TRBV6-3,CASSHRQGVSGYTF
TRBJ1-2,.,14,TRBV28,CASSLQGPNYGYTF
TRBJ2-2,.,17,TRBV10-2,CASSESTRGPHTGELFF
TRBJ2-2,TRBD2,15,TRBV6-2/TRBV6-3,CASSRLAGGSGELFF
TRBJ2-6,TRBD2,20,TRBV6-2/TRBV6-3,CASSYEGGLGLVSGANVLTF
TRBJ1-2,.,15,TRBV2,CASSVRQVPGESYTF
TRBJ1-1,.,11,TRBV20-1,CSAPLYTEAFF
TRBJ1-6,.,15,TRBV4-3,CASSQEVRVYSPLHF
TRBJ2-5,.,16,TRBV5-1,CASSPLTRNYQETQYF
TRBJ1-5,.,12,TRBV12-3/TRBV12-4,CASSFSFQPQHF
TRBJ1-1,TRBD1,14,TRBV13,CASSGRTGRTEAFF
TRBJ2-7,TRBD1,14,TRBV28,CASRNPGQGYEQYF
TRBJ1-1,TRBD1,15,TRBV14,CASSHLGQGDTEAFF